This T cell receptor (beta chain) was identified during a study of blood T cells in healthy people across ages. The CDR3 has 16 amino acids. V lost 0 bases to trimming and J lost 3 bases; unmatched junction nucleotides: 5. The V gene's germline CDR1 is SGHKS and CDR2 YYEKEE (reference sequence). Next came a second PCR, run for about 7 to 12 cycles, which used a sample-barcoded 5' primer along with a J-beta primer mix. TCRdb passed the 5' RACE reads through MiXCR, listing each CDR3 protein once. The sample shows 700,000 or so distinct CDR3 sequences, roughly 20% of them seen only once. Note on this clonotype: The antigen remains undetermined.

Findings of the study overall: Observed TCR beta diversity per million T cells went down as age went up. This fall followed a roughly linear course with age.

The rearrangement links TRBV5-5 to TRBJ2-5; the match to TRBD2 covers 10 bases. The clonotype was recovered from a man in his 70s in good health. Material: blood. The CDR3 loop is CASSLEQLAGKETQYF. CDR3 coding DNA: TGTGCCAGCAGCTTGGAGCAACTAGCGGGGAAAGAGACCCAGTACTTC.